This T cell receptor beta chain was recovered during a study of T cells in Graves' hyperthyroidism and ophthalmopathy. This clonotype was recorded at least ten times. The antigen remains unidentified. Exclusion criteria comprised uncontrolled infection, other autoimmune disease, pregnancy or lactation. Study-level findings and limits: Most thyroid clonotypes expanded above 0.001 were also detected in blood.

Amplified TCR beta CDR3 regions derived from RNA transcripts. The TCR CDR3 first-round RT-PCR relied on the HTBI primer set. In TCRdb, the multiplex PCR reads were re-called with MiXCR into one record per CDR3 protein. Found here are 750,000 to 900,000 distinct CDR3 sequences, 35% to 40% of them singletons; the top ten hold roughly 8.3%. Trimming removed 8 bases from V and 5 bases from J, with 12 bases in between. This CDR3 contains 12 residues. In germline, CDR1 is SNHLY, CDR2 FYNNEI. Sample: blood. The sequence was obtained from a young man with Graves' hyperthyroidism. The chain recombines TRBV2 with TRBJ2-5; D may be TRBD2 (5 bases). The CDR3 is CASPGVGETQYF. The CDR3 region has the DNA TGTGCCAGCCCCGGGGTAGGGGAGACCCAGTACTTC.